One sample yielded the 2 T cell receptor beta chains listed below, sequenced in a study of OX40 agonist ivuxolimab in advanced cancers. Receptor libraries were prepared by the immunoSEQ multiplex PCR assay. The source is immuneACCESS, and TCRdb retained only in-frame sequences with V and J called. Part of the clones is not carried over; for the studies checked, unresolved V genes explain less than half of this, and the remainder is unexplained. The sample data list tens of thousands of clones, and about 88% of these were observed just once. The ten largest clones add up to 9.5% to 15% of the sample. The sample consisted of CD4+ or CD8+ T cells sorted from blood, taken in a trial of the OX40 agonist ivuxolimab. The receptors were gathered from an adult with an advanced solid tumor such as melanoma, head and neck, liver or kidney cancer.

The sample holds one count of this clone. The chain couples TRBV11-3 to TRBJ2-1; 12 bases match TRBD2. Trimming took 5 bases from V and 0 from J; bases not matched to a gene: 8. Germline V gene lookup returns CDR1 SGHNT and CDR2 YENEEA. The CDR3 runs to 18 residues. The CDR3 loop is CASSPGTSGHSSYNEQFF. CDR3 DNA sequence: TGTGCCAGCAGCCCCGGGACTAGCGGGCATAGCTCCTACAATGAGCAGTTCTTC.

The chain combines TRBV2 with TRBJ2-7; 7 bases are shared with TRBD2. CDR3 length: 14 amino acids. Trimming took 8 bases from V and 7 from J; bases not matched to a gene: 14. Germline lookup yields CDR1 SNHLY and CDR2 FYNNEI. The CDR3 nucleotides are TGTGCCAGCTACGGGGACCGACCGCGGGGGGAGCAGTACTTC. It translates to CASYGDRPRGEQYF.